What follows are 20 T cell receptor beta chains derived from one specimen sequenced in a study of T cells in Graves' hyperthyroidism and ophthalmopathy. The TCR beta CDR3 regions underwent amplification using RNA transcripts as the source. A first-round RT-PCR of the TCR CDR3 used the HTBI primer set. TCRdb reprocessed the multiplex PCR reads with MiXCR, giving one entry per CDR3 protein. The sample gives around 430,000 distinct CDR3 sequences, 15% of which show up once; over 25% is in the top ten. Sequencing used blood. The origin of the receptors is a woman in her 30s with Graves' hyperthyroidism.

This clonotype was seen ten or more times. The V call is TRBV28, the J call TRBJ1-2; D possibly corresponds to TRBD1 (5 bases). Germline assignment: CDR1 MDHEN and CDR2 SYDVKM. The length of the CDR3 is 14 residues. V lost 2 bases and J 6 bases, leaving 13 bases between the germline ends. CDR3 sequence (DNA): TGTGCCAGCAGTTTACCCGACAGAACCAATGGCTACACCTTC. Protein: CASSLPDRTNGYTF.

The chain has TRBV6-1 and TRBJ2-6; D possibly corresponds to TRBD2 (6 bases). V was shortened by 7 bases and J by 2 bases, with 12 bases between the two germline ends. This CDR3 contains 15 residues. Germline-derived CDR1 and CDR2 are MNHNS and SASEGT. The CDR3 reads CASKPGVTGANVLTF. CDR3 sequence (DNA): TGTGCCAGCAAGCCGGGGGTAACTGGGGCCAACGTCCTGACTTTC.

This clonotype was recorded at least ten times. This rearrangement joins TRBV18 to TRBJ2-3; TRBD2 aligns across 9 bases. The CDR3 has 14 residues. Germline V CDR1 and CDR2: KGHSH, LQKENI. With 2 bases clipped from V and 7 bases from J, the junction kept 4 bases outside the gene matches. The CDR3: CASSPGTSTNTQYF. Here the CDR3 DNA reads TGTGCCAGCTCACCAGGGACTAGCACGAATACGCAGTATTTT.

In its sample, this clonotype was seen many times. The chain couples TRBV7-9 to TRBJ2-1; no firm D call. Between the trimmed V and J ends, which lost 5 bases and 1 base, there was a span of 15 bases. The length of the CDR3 is 16 residues. The germline CDR1 and CDR2 sequences are SEHNR and FQNEAQ (reference sequence). The CDR3 sequence is CASSPRDGRSYNEQFF. CDR3 coding DNA: TGTGCCAGCAGCCCTCGTGACGGGCGTTCCTACAATGAGCAGTTCTTC.

Many counts were recorded for this clonotype. The CDR3 sequence is CAISRDRGNTEAFF. DNA for the CDR3: TGTGCCATCAGTCGGGACAGGGGGAACACTGAAGCTTTCTTT. J is TRBJ1-1 and V is TRBV10-3; 10 bases match TRBD1. The CDR3 totals 14 residues. V was clipped by 5 bases and J by 1 base; unmatched bases: 1. Germline-derived CDR1 and CDR2 are ENHRY and SYGVKD.

V gene TRBV20-1 combines with J gene TRBJ2-3; TRBD2 matches 12 bases. Germline V gives CDR1 DFQATT, CDR2 SNEGSKA (reference sequence). CDR3 length: 17 residues. The CDR3 sequence is CTASRGLAGGSTDTQYF. In DNA form, the CDR3 reads TGCACCGCCTCTAGGGGACTAGCGGGTGGGAGCACAGATACGCAGTATTTT.

Concerning this clonotype itself: Possible read error: a much larger clone is one base away. This chain connects TRBV3-1 to TRBJ2-7; 8 bases map to TRBD2. The CDR3 contains 15 residues. The J segment lost 6 bases and the V segment lost 0 bases, leaving 7 bases of the junction unmatched. Per germline, CDR1 LGHDT and CDR2 YNNKEL (reference sequence). CDR3 DNA: TGTGCCAGCAGCCAAGAGACTAGCGCAACCTGCGAGCAGTACTTC. Translating it yields CASSQETSATCEQYF.

In this sample, this clonotype turned up a few times. The chain combines TRBV5-5 with TRBJ2-3, with TRBD1 as a possible D gene (5 bases). The CDR3 has 15 amino acids. The germline V gene has CDR1 SGHKS and CDR2 YYEKEE (reference sequence). Between the trimmed V and J ends, which lost 0 bases and 6 bases, there was a span of 14 bases. The CDR3 here is CASSLEGALHDTQYF. The CDR3, as DNA: TGTGCCAGCAGCTTGGAAGGGGCCCTACATGATACGCAGTATTTT.

In its sample, this clonotype was seen many times. This chain connects TRBV20-1 to TRBJ2-1; 11 nucleotides agree with TRBD2. This CDR3 contains 15 residues. Germline V gives CDR1 DFQATT, CDR2 SNEGSKA (reference sequence). Trimming took 5 bases from V and 1 from J; bases not matched to a gene: 4. The CDR3 DNA is TGCAGTGCTCCCCTAGCGGGAGGATCCTACAATGAGCAGTTCTTC. This sequence encodes CSAPLAGGSYNEQFF.

This clonotype has ten or more counts. The chain has TRBV13 and TRBJ2-3; possible D gene TRBD1, 6 bases. The germline gives CDR1 PRHDT, CDR2 FYEKMQ (reference sequence). CDR3 size: 16 residues. V was shortened by 2 bases and J by 8 bases, with 20 bases between the two germline ends. CDR3 nucleotides: TGTGCCAGCAGCTTAACAATGCCAGGGGATGAGAGTACGCAGTATTTT. Protein: CASSLTMPGDESTQYF.

This clonotype was seen repeatedly, ten times or more. The chain carries TRBV18 and TRBJ2-1, with D tentatively TRBD1 (6 bases). Trimming cost V 4 bases and J 12 bases, with 13 bases left between them. The CDR3 is 12 amino acids. CDR1 and CDR2 from the germline V gene are KGHSH and LQKENI. CDR3 loop: CASSLRQDPQFF. CDR3 nucleotide sequence: TGTGCCAGCTCACTACGACAGGACCCGCAGTTCTTC.

This clonotype was found many times. V gene TRBV3-1 combines with J gene TRBJ2-7, with 7 nucleotides matching TRBD2. V was clipped by 0 bases and J by 7 bases; unmatched bases: 6. Germline V gene data show CDR1 as LGHDT and CDR2 as YNNKEL (reference sequence). The CDR3 spans 14 residues. The CDR3 DNA is TGTGCCAGCAGCCAAGAGGGGGGGAGAGAAGAGCAGTACTTC. Its protein is CASSQEGGREEQYF.

The rearrangement links TRBV20-1 to TRBJ2-5; 8 nucleotides agree with TRBD2. The germline V gene has CDR1 DFQATT and CDR2 SNEGSKA (reference sequence). V shed 6 bases and J 4 bases; nucleotides not matched to a gene: 13. The CDR3 sequence is 15 residues long. This CDR3 reads CSAIPFSGKVETQYF. The CDR3 DNA follows: TGCAGTGCCATTCCCTTTAGCGGGAAGGTAGAGACCCAGTACTTC.

Details on this clonotype: This clone may be a read error of a much larger clone one base away. The J gene is TRBJ2-1, the V gene TRBV28; 8 bases align to TRBD2. The CDR3 length is 16 residues. Per germline, CDR1 MDHEN and CDR2 SYDVKM. J was trimmed by 3 bases and V by 2 bases; bases with no gene match: 6. CDR3 protein: CASSLTGGRHYNEQFF. The CDR3 nucleotides read TGTGCCAGCAGTTTAACAGGCGGGAGGCACTACAATGAGCAGTTCTTC.

This clonotype was seen at least ten times. The chain links TRBV6-1 to TRBJ2-3; TRBD2 agrees at 7 bases. CDR3 length: 16 residues. V lost 7 bases to trimming and J lost 0 bases; unmatched junction nucleotides: 10. CDR1 MNHNS and CDR2 SASEGT come from the germline V gene. CDR3 nucleotides: TGTGCCAGCATGGGGAAGGGACTACCTAGCACAGATACGCAGTATTTT. It codes for CASMGKGLPSTDTQYF.

The table lists this clonotype with a few counts. The chain has TRBV6-1 and TRBJ2-1, with 9 nucleotides matching TRBD2. The CDR3 totals 16 residues. Germline CDR1 is MNHNS and CDR2 is SASEGT. The ends lost 6 bases at V and 1 base at J; junction bases unmatched: 7. In DNA, the CDR3 is TGTGCCAGCAGCAATAGCGGGAGAGGGTCCTACAATGAGCAGTTCTTC. This codes for CASSNSGRGSYNEQFF.

There are a few counts of this clonotype. This rearrangement joins TRBV27 to TRBJ1-2, with D tentatively TRBD1 (6 bases). Germline CDR1 reads MNHEY; CDR2 reads SMNVEV (reference sequence). The CDR3 covers 13 residues. Trimming shortened V by 2 bases and J by 5 bases, and 9 bases separated the two germline ends. The CDR3 reads CASSLQGHYGYTF. CDR3 sequence (DNA): TGTGCCAGCAGTTTACAGGGACATTATGGCTACACCTTC.

This clonotype has just one count. This may arise from a read error, as a much more abundant clone is one base away. The chain carries TRBV6-1 and TRBJ1-1, with D perhaps matching TRBD1 (5 bases). Germline CDR1 MNHNS, CDR2 SASEGT. Trimming removed 3 bases at V and 4 bases at J, with 12 bases between. The CDR3 covers 14 residues. The CDR3 loop is CASSDGRRGTEAFF. The DNA of the CDR3 is TGTGCCAGCAGTGATGGCAGGAGGGGCACTGAAGCTTTCTTT.

This clonotype showed up many times. V usage is TRBV12-3 or TRBV12-4 and J usage is TRBJ1-1; unclear D gene. Trimming took off 2 bases at V and 5 bases at J, with 9 bases between the two ends. The CDR3 consists of 13 residues. CDR3 nucleotide sequence: TGTGCCAGCAGTTTAAGGGCCCTGACTGAAGCTTTCTTT. It yields the protein CASSLRALTEAFF.

In this sample, this clonotype turned up a few times. This chain links TRBV27 with TRBJ2-7; TRBD2 agrees at 8 bases. This CDR3 comprises 15 residues. From germline, CDR1 is MNHEY and CDR2 SMNVEV (reference sequence). With V trimmed by 3 bases and J by 6 bases, 10 bases remained unmatched. As DNA, the CDR3 is TGTGCCAGCAGTTTTTCATGGCGGGAGGTTGCCGAGCAGTACTTC. Its protein product is CASSFSWREVAEQYF.